The clone carrying this T cell receptor beta chain has just one count. The sample comes from a study of blood T cell repertoires in COVID-19. Overall study context: Sources were T cells, B-cell-depleted T cells, or PBMCs; the material itself was cDNA or gDNA.

V gave up 4 bases and J gave up 1 base, with 17 bases separating them. Germline V gene data show CDR1 as SGDLS and CDR2 as YYNGEE. The CDR3 runs 16 residues. Under the authors' procedure: How many nucleated cells were present was estimated from reference gene primer amplification. Using immunoSEQ multiplex PCR, the repertoire was profiled, and TCRdb retains in-frame clones only, with some absent. That table furnishes V, J and clone size, whereas the DNA furnished D and trimming. This sample carries around 700,000 clones, 70% to 90% of them seen once, and the ten largest clones take about 0.26%. This rearrangement joins TRBV9 to TRBJ1-2; maybe TRBD1 (6 bases). This TCR came from a woman under 30 with acute or convalescent COVID-19. Sequencing input: peripheral blood. CDR3 sequence reads: CASSPGGASFNYGYTF. CDR3 DNA: TGTGCCAGCAGCCCCGGGGGGGCCTCCTTTAACTATGGCTACACCTTC. The full variable domain, with the rest looked up from reference TRBV9 and TRBJ1-2, is DSGVTQTPKHLITATGQRVTLRCSPRSGDLSVYWYQQSLDQGLQFLIQYYNGEERAKGNILERFSAQQFPDLHSELNLSSLELGDSALYFCASSPGGASFNYGYTFGSGTRLTVV.